Listed below are T cell receptor beta chains from one sample, sequenced in a study of CD8 T cells in ankylosing spondylitis. From the 5' RACE reads, TCRdb called clonotypes with MiXCR, one entry per CDR3 protein. Of roughly 470,000 distinct CDR3 sequences listed, around 26% are singletons. The specimen sequenced was blood, either unsorted or a sorted T cell fraction (not recorded which). These receptors were collected from a male donor with ankylosing spondylitis. The CDR3 runs from the conserved cysteine through the conserved F or W. A D gene is named only where the DNA matches it firmly. A clone size is listed for some rows: how often the clone was seen (once, few, many), or a class if it is expanded.

clone size,V gene,D gene,J gene,CDR3 protein,CDR3 DNA
.,TRBV6-1,TRBD1,TRBJ1-2,CASSERGTGWGPDTF,TGTGCCAGCAGTGAAAGGGGGACAGGTTGGGGGCCTGACACCTTC
few,TRBV11-2,.,TRBJ1-1,CASSGPSRWGKSAEAFF,TGTGCCAGCAGCGGCCCGTCTCGCTGGGGTAAATCCGCTGAAGCTTTCTTT
.,TRBV30,TRBD1,TRBJ1-5,CAWSPGTANQPQHF,TGTGCCTGGAGTCCCGGGACAGCGAATCAGCCCCAGCATTTT
.,TRBV11-1,.,TRBJ2-3,CASRLPGNTQYF,TGTGCCAGCAGGTTGCCGGGGAATACGCAGTATTTT
.,TRBV20-1,.,TRBJ1-1,CSARDVVNTEAFF,TGCAGTGCTAGAGATGTCGTGAACACTGAAGCTTTCTTT
few,TRBV6-1,.,TRBJ1-2,CASSPWDRLYYGYTF,TGTGCCAGCAGTCCCTGGGACCGATTATACTATGGCTACACCTTC
.,TRBV6-1,TRBD1,TRBJ1-1,CASSERGQADFEAFF,TGTGCCAGCAGTGAACGAGGACAGGCAGACTTTGAAGCTTTCTTT
many,TRBV4-2,TRBD1,TRBJ1-1,CASSFTRGQDTEAFF,TGTGCCAGCAGCTTTACCAGGGGGCAAGACACTGAAGCTTTCTTT
.,TRBV11-2,.,TRBJ2-1,CASSLAGMSYNEQFF,TGTGCCAGCAGCTTAGCAGGGATGTCCTACAATGAGCAGTTCTTC
few,TRBV3-1,.,TRBJ2-5,CASSRVGGGETQYF,TGTGCCAGCAGCCGGGTGGGGGGAGGAGAGACCCAGTACTTC
few,TRBV24-1,.,TRBJ2-1,CATSGLSSYNEQFF,TGTGCCACTTCCGGACTAAGCTCCTACAATGAGCAGTTCTTC
few,TRBV19,TRBD1,TRBJ2-5,CASSNDRGRVETQYF,TGTGCCAGTAGTAACGACAGGGGGCGAGTAGAGACCCAGTACTTC
.,TRBV20-1,.,TRBJ1-3,CSARAPATSGNTIYF,TGCAGTGCTAGGGCCCCCGCGACCTCTGGAAACACCATATATTTT
.,TRBV11-2,.,TRBJ2-1,CASSFNRAYNEQFF,TGTGCCAGCAGCTTTAACAGGGCCTACAATGAGCAGTTCTTC
.,TRBV11-2,.,TRBJ2-7,CASSPQWGLSSYEQYF,TGTGCCAGCAGCCCCCAATGGGGGCTTAGCTCCTACGAGCAGTACTTC
.,TRBV5-1,.,TRBJ2-1,CASSLGISRDSNNEQFF,TGCGCCAGCAGCTTGGGAATTTCGCGGGACTCGAACAATGAGCAGTTCTTC
.,TRBV5-5,.,TRBJ1-2,CASSDAGIYGYTF,TGTGCCAGCAGCGATGCAGGGATATATGGCTACACCTTC
.,TRBV25-1,TRBD1,TRBJ2-7,CARFSRDRAGDEQYF,TGTGCCAGGTTCTCTCGTGACAGGGCCGGGGACGAGCAGTACTTC
few,TRBV4-2,TRBD1,TRBJ2-7,CASSFSRDSYEQYF,TGTGCCAGCAGTTTTTCCCGGGACAGCTACGAGCAGTACTTC
.,TRBV20-1,.,TRBJ2-2,CSARPGAGELFF,TGCAGTGCTCGCCCCGGGGCCGGGGAGCTGTTTTTT
once,TRBV21-1,.,TRBJ2-1,CASSSRVRGSSYNEQFF,TGTGCCAGCAGCTCGAGAGTCAGGGGCAGCTCCTACAATGAGCAGTTCTTC
.,TRBV7-2,TRBD1,TRBJ1-2,CASSLVQGAGGYTF,TGTGCCAGCAGCTTGGTACAGGGGGCAGGGGGCTACACCTTC
few,TRBV30,.,TRBJ2-5,CAWSVKGYETQYF,TGTGCCTGGAGTGTAAAGGGGTACGAGACCCAGTACTTC
.,TRBV11-2,.,TRBJ1-3,CASSKYVPGHKTNSGNTIYF,TGTGCCAGCAGCAAATATGTTCCGGGACATAAGACCAACTCTGGAAACACCATATATTTT
many,TRBV6-6,.,TRBJ1-1,CASRGNTEAFF,TGTGCCAGCAGGGGGAACACTGAAGCTTTCTTT
.,TRBV24-1,.,TRBJ2-7,CATSQPGLIHEQYF,TGTGCCACCAGTCAGCCGGGACTTATCCACGAGCAGTACTTC
few,TRBV20-1,TRBD1,TRBJ1-1,CSARKTGGGNTEAFF,TGCAGTGCTAGAAAGACAGGGGGCGGGAACACTGAAGCTTTCTTT
.,TRBV28,TRBD1,TRBJ1-5,CASSHRGLGSNQPQHF,TGTGCCAGCAGCCACAGGGGACTCGGTAGCAATCAGCCCCAGCATTTT
.,TRBV10-1,TRBD2,TRBJ2-5,CASSAGSGSGKTQYF,TGCGCCAGCAGTGCAGGGAGCGGGAGCGGGAAGACCCAGTACTTC
few,TRBV20-1,.,TRBJ1-1,CSASNLNTEAFF,TGCAGTGCTAGTAATTTGAACACTGAAGCTTTCTTT
.,TRBV11-1,TRBD2,TRBJ2-3,CASSRKHLSGRARTDTQYF,TGTGCCAGCAGCCGGAAACATCTCAGCGGGAGGGCCAGGACAGATACGCAGTATTTT
.,TRBV20-1,TRBD2,TRBJ2-3,CSASPDREDAGGLDTQYF,TGCAGTGCTAGCCCCGACAGGGAGGACGCGGGAGGGCTGGATACGCAGTATTTT
.,TRBV11-3,TRBD1,TRBJ2-5,CASSPGQGSRETQYF,TGTGCCAGCAGCCCCGGACAGGGGTCTAGAGAGACCCAGTACTTC
.,TRBV5-1,.,TRBJ2-1,CASMGHGTYNEQFF,TGCGCCAGCATGGGGCATGGGACCTACAATGAGCAGTTCTTC
few,TRBV20-1,.,TRBJ1-5,CSALHPGTSSGNQPQHF,TGCAGTGCTCTTCACCCCGGGACTAGCTCTGGCAATCAGCCCCAGCATTTT
.,TRBV24-1,.,TRBJ2-1,CATSDPAGRVGYNEQFF,TGTGCCACCAGTGATCCGGCGGGCAGGGTCGGTTACAATGAGCAGTTCTTC
few,TRBV20-1,TRBD2,TRBJ2-1,CSARDAGGYQFF,TGCAGTGCTAGAGATGCGGGAGGGTACCAGTTCTTC
.,TRBV3-1,TRBD2,TRBJ2-2,CASSLSGYTGELFF,TGTGCCAGCAGCCTTAGCGGGTACACCGGGGAGCTGTTTTTT
.,TRBV7-2,.,TRBJ1-1,CASTLDRGNTEAFF,TGTGCCAGCACCTTGGATCGGGGGAACACTGAAGCTTTCTTT
many,TRBV5-1,TRBD2,TRBJ2-3,CASSPRTSTMSTDTQYF,TGCGCCAGCAGCCCTCGGACTAGCACCATGAGCACAGATACGCAGTATTTT
.,TRBV20-1,.,TRBJ1-1,CSASREGWGTEAFF,TGCAGTGCTAGCAGGGAAGGATGGGGGACTGAAGCTTTCTTT
.,TRBV2,.,TRBJ2-3,CASSEAAPSTDTQYF,TGTGCCAGCAGTGAGGCAGCGCCTAGCACAGATACGCAGTATTTT
.,TRBV7-9,TRBD2,TRBJ2-5,CASSLLAETQYF,TGTGCCAGCAGCCTACTAGCGGAGACCCAGTACTTC
few,TRBV6-1,.,TRBJ2-1,CAIIKETRRYNEQFF,TGTGCCATTATCAAGGAGACACGCAGGTACAATGAGCAGTTCTTC
few,TRBV5-1,TRBD1,TRBJ1-2,CASSFTGGGYTF,TGCGCCAGCAGCTTCACAGGGGGTGGCTACACCTTC